This T cell receptor beta chain was identified in a study of Graves' ophthalmopathy and Graves' hyperthyroidism. Amplified material comprised TCR beta CDR3 regions derived from RNA transcripts. Second-round multiplex PCR came after a first-round RT-PCR that employed HTBI primers. TCRdb recomputed calls from the multiplex PCR reads with MiXCR, one row per CDR3 protein. The sample carries some 750,000 distinct CDR3 sequences, roughly two fifths recorded once. V dropped 5 bases and J dropped 1 base, with 14 bases sitting between them. The CDR3 loop spans 16 amino acids. Germline-derived CDR1 and CDR2 are KGHDR and SFDVKD.

The sequenced material came from peripheral blood. The receptor comes from an adult man with Graves' ophthalmopathy. The rearrangement joins TRBV24-1 to TRBJ1-5, with D perhaps TRBD1 (6 bases). CDR3 nucleotides: TGTGCCACCAGTGCCCCTTATGGACAGAGCAATCAGCCCCAGCATTTT. This translates into CATSAPYGQSNQPQHF.